This TCR beta chain was identified during a study of cytomegalovirus exposure and HLA in healthy donors. Primers included in the PCR were 60 Vbeta and 13 Jbeta primers. The method was immunoSEQ multiplex PCR; TCRdb's version includes in-frame clones alone and lacks a portion of them. The table records roughly 180,000 clones, 77% of them present only once. Germline V lookup: CDR1 SEHNR, CDR2 FQNEAQ (reference sequence). The CDR3 is 16 residues long. Trimming took off 5 bases at V and 2 bases at J, with 16 bases between the two ends. J is TRBJ1-3 and V is TRBV7-9, with no clear D. The receptor was derived from a man between 18 and 35 years old in good health and CMV-seronegative. The sequenced sample was PBMCs. DNA for the CDR3: TGTGCCAGCAGCCCGCCAGCGGACTCCGCTGGAAACACCATATATTTT. It translates to CASSPPADSAGNTIYF.